Each of the 3 T cell receptor beta chains below was sequenced from the same sample in a study of T cells in Graves' hyperthyroidism and ophthalmopathy. The CDR3 regions of TCR beta were amplified from RNA transcripts. The study used the HTBI primer set for a first-round RT-PCR of the TCR CDR3. Using its own MiXCR run on the multiplex PCR reads, TCRdb lists one record per CDR3 protein. The data show approximately 590,000 distinct CDR3 sequences, 46% seen once. The material sequenced was peripheral blood or thyroid tissue (not recorded which). These receptors were collected from a woman aged 18-29 years with Graves' hyperthyroidism.

The chain joins TRBV24-1 to TRBJ1-1, with no clear D. Germline V gene sequence: CDR1 KGHDR, CDR2 SFDVKD. CDR3 length: 11 residues. The ends were cut back, 3 bases at V and 11 bases at J, with 9 bases in the middle. DNA for the CDR3: TGTGCCACCAGTGATCCGGGAATGGCTTTCTTT. Its protein is CATSDPGMAFF.

The J gene is TRBJ2-3, the V gene TRBV4-1; 7 bases line up with TRBD1. V lost 7 bases, J lost 3 bases, and 10 bases stayed unmatched. The CDR3 extends over 15 amino acids. CDR1 is MGHRA, CDR2 YSYEKL, per germline. CDR3 region: CASIRTGGGTDTQYF. CDR3 in DNA: TGCGCCAGCATACGGACAGGCGGTGGGACAGATACGCAGTATTTT.

The chain is built from TRBV7-2 and TRBJ2-2, with D tentatively TRBD2 (6 bases). V was cut by 5 bases and J by 5 bases, with 12 bases left in between. This CDR3 is 14 amino acids long. Germline V gene sequence: CDR1 SGHTA, CDR2 FQGNSA. CDR3 sequence reads: CASSVRGLTGELFF. The CDR3 nucleotides are TGTGCCAGCAGCGTAAGAGGACTAACCGGGGAGCTGTTTTTT.